The 20 T cell receptor beta chains given below trace back to one sample, sequenced in a study of shared clonotypes between healthy human individuals (dated by TCRdb to 2020 to 2022). Library preparation used the immunoSEQ multiplex PCR assay. Sourced from immuneACCESS, this table was stored by TCRdb with only in-frame sequences that have V and J called. A share of the clones is absent; for the studies checked, an unresolved V gene accounts for under half, and the remainder has no known explanation. This sample comprises some 1,100,000 clones, about four fifths of them detected only once. In total, the top ten clones hold about 0.52% of the sample. Sequenced material: memory CD4+ T cells from PBMCs. The meaning of the sample's cell subset or site label: CD45RA-negative fraction. The receptors originated from a man aged 18 to 30 in good health. Some clones in this sample may be carry-over from other donors' samples.

This clone occurred once. J is TRBJ2-5 and V is TRBV18; D ambiguous. Gene TRBJ2-7 matches the end of the DNA better, so the J call may be wrong. The CDR3 sequence is 12 residues long. Germline CDR1 is KGHSH and CDR2 is LQKENI. In DNA form, the CDR3 reads TGTGCCAGCTCACCGTCAGACTACGAGCAGTACTTC. It is translated as CASSPSDYEQYF.

The CDR3 nucleotides are TGTGCCAGCAGTTTCGTCACAGTCCAAGAGACCCAGTACTTC. Amino acids: CASSFVTVQETQYF. The rearrangement uses TRBV28 and TRBJ2-5; D ambiguous. There are 14 residues in the CDR3. Germline assignment: CDR1 MDHEN and CDR2 SYDVKM. Trimming took off 3 bases at V and 1 base at J, with 9 bases between the two ends.

The genes are TRBV7-9 and TRBJ1-2, with TRBD1 identical over 9 bases. This CDR3 comprises 15 residues. V lost 4 bases and J lost 8; bases outside the gene matches: 11. CDR1 is SEHNR and CDR2 is FQNEAQ in the germline V gene (reference sequence). The CDR3 sequence: CASSSRDRVGGGYTF. As DNA, the CDR3 is TGTGCCAGCAGCTCCCGGGACAGGGTCGGCGGGGGCTACACCTTC.

The V gene is TRBV28, the J gene TRBJ2-7; TRBD1 agrees at 9 bases. V gave up 10 bases and J gave up 4 bases; unmatched junction bases: 11. The CDR3 spans 14 residues. The germline V gene has CDR1 MDHEN and CDR2 SYDVKM. This CDR3 is CATKPPGQGYEQYF. CDR3 nucleotides: TGTGCCACAAAGCCCCCGGGACAGGGATACGAGCAGTACTTC. Supplemented by reference TRBV28 and TRBJ2-7, the full variable domain reads DVKVTQSSRYLVKRTGEKVFLECVQDMDHENMFWYRQDPGLGLRLIYFSYDVKMKEKGDIPEGYSVSREKKERFSLILESASTNQTSMYLCATKPPGQGYEQYFGPGTRLTVT.

The sample holds a few counts of this clone. The rearrangement joins TRBV2 to TRBJ2-3; TRBD1 agrees at 8 bases. Germline V gives CDR1 SNHLY, CDR2 FYNNEI. Trimming at V came to 6 bases and at J to 0 bases, leaving 5 bases not matched to a gene. The CDR3 spans 15 residues. CDR3 nucleotide sequence: TGTGCCAGCAGACGACAGGGGATAAGCACAGATACGCAGTATTTT. Its translation is CASRRQGISTDTQYF.

As regards this clone: A much more abundant neighbour one base away suggests this may be a read error. This likely comes from a read error, as the CDR3 has no conserved phenylalanine or tryptophan at its end. The chain is built from TRBV18 and TRBJ2-7, with D possibly matching TRBD2 (6 bases). Germline loops: CDR1 KGHSH, CDR2 LQKENI. Trimming removed 4 bases from V and 2 bases from J, with 12 bases in between. The CDR3 has 14 residues. The CDR3 protein is CASSRGAVTYEQYL. DNA of the CDR3: TGTGCCAGCTCACGCGGGGCGGTTACCTACGAGCAGTACCTC.

The chain links TRBV6-5 to TRBJ1-2, with 7 bases fitting TRBD1. V trimming: 0 bases; J trimming: 4 bases; junction bases outside the gene matches: 8. The CDR3 runs 16 residues. Germline V gene data show CDR1 as MNHEY and CDR2 as SVGAGI. CDR3 residues: CASSYSDRAGAYGYTF. The CDR3 DNA follows: TGTGCCAGCAGTTACTCCGACAGGGCGGGAGCCTATGGCTACACCTTC.

With respect to this clone: Other DNA sequences in the sample encode the same CDR3. The rearrangement links TRBV5-1 to TRBJ1-3, with 7 bases aligning to TRBD1. The V gene end was trimmed by 4 bases and the J gene end by 2 bases; junction bases not matched to a gene: 6. The CDR3 length is 15 residues. Germline V gene data show CDR1 as SGHRS and CDR2 as YFSETQ. Written as DNA, the CDR3 is TGCGCCAGCAGCCCTCAGACAGGGACTGGAAACACCATATATTTT. It encodes CASSPQTGTGNTIYF.

This rearrangement joins TRBV7-2 to TRBJ2-5, with TRBD1 matching over 7 bases. This CDR3 has 14 residues. V gave up 5 bases and J gave up 5 bases; unmatched junction bases: 8. Germline values: CDR1 SGHTA, CDR2 FQGNSA. CDR3 DNA sequence: TGTGCCAGCAGCCCCTTGAGGGGGCTTGAGACCCAGTACTTC. This sequence encodes CASSPLRGLETQYF.

This clone came up many times. This chain connects TRBV28 to TRBJ2-1; 14 bases line up with TRBD2. V was pared by 5 bases and J by 2 bases, with 5 bases of the junction left unmatched. This CDR3 has 17 residues. Per germline, CDR1 MDHEN and CDR2 SYDVKM. The CDR3 nucleotides are TGTGCCAGCAGTGGGCCGACTAGCGGGAGGGCCTACAATGAGCAGTTCTTC. Translating it yields CASSGPTSGRAYNEQFF. Based on the CDR3 plus reference TRBV28 and TRBJ2-1, the full variable domain is DVKVTQSSRYLVKRTGEKVFLECVQDMDHENMFWYRQDPGLGLRLIYFSYDVKMKEKGDIPEGYSVSREKKERFSLILESASTNQTSMYLCASSGPTSGRAYNEQFFGPGTRLTVL.

On this clone itself: The sample contains more than one DNA sequence encoding this CDR3. The J gene is TRBJ2-7, the V gene TRBV5-1, with 9 bases that match TRBD1. The V segment lost 0 bases and the J segment 4 bases; nucleotides outside the gene matches: 5. This CDR3 is built from 15 residues. The germline V gene has CDR1 SGHRS and CDR2 YFSETQ. The CDR3 nucleotides are TGCGCCAGCAGCTTGGTTGGGACAGGGCTTTACGAGCAGTACTTC. Its translation is CASSLVGTGLYEQYF.

The rearrangement links TRBV7-9 to TRBJ1-2; TRBD1 agrees at 9 bases. Per germline, CDR1 SEHNR and CDR2 FQNEAQ (reference sequence). This CDR3 spans 13 amino acids. The junction had 4 bases not matched to a gene; V was cut back by 4 bases and J by 7 bases. The CDR3 spells CASSYTGGGGYTF. The CDR3 DNA reads TGTGCCAGCAGCTATACAGGGGGCGGTGGCTACACCTTC. The entire variable domain, with the rest obtained from reference TRBV7-9 and TRBJ1-2, is as follows: DTGVSQNPRHKITKRGQNVTFRCDPISEHNRLYWYRQTLGQGPEFLTYFQNEAQLEKSRLLSDRFSAERPKGSFSTLEIQRTEQGDSAMYLCASSYTGGGGYTFGSGTRLTVV.

The rearrangement links TRBV7-3 to TRBJ2-1; 8 nucleotides match TRBD2. Unmatched junction bases numbered 4, after V lost 2 bases and J lost 4 bases. This CDR3 contains 15 residues. Germline V gene sequence: CDR1 SGHTA, CDR2 FQGTGA. The CDR3 coding sequence is TGTGCCAGCAGCTTAGGGGCTAGCGGGTACAATGAGCAGTTCTTC. Its translation: CASSLGASGYNEQFF.

As concerns this clone: The sample carries other DNA sequences with the same CDR3. This chain joins TRBV18 and TRBJ2-7, with D possibly matching TRBD1 (6 bases). CDR1 KGHSH and CDR2 LQKENI come from the germline V gene. This CDR3 has 14 amino acids. Trimming stripped 0 bases from V and 4 bases from J, with 10 bases between. The DNA for the CDR3 is TGTGCCAGCTCACCACCCGGACAGTCATACGAGCAGTACTTC. It yields the protein CASSPPGQSYEQYF.

This chain joins TRBV6-6 and TRBJ1-1, with 7 nucleotides matching TRBD1. After removal of 10 bases from V and 0 bases from J, the junction contained 14 bases not matched to a gene. The CDR3 contains 16 residues. The V gene's germline CDR1 is MNHNY and CDR2 SVGAGI (reference sequence). CDR3: CATRQTGISMNTEAFF. The CDR3 nucleotides are TGTGCCACTCGGCAGACAGGGATTTCGATGAACACTGAAGCTTTCTTT.

This chain connects TRBV15 to TRBJ1-2; D is unclear. The CDR3 loop spans 17 amino acids. CDR1 and CDR2 (germline): LNHNV, YYDKDF (reference sequence). Trimming shortened V by 1 base and J by 1 base, and 16 bases separated the two germline ends. The CDR3 sequence: CATSRGGREPLNYGYTF. In DNA, the CDR3 is TGTGCCACCAGCAGAGGGGGTCGCGAACCACTTAACTATGGCTACACCTTC.

V and J are TRBV6-1 and TRBJ2-3; 8 bases line up with TRBD2. Looked up from germline, CDR1 is MNHNS and CDR2 is SASEGT. There are 15 residues in the CDR3. The trim removed 6 bases at V and 7 bases at J, leaving 12 bases unmatched. This CDR3 reads CASRQTSGRWNTQYF. Written as DNA, the CDR3 is TGTGCCAGCAGGCAAACTAGCGGCAGATGGAATACGCAGTATTTT.

The V gene is TRBV28, the J gene TRBJ1-2; the D is unclear. Germline CDR1 MDHEN, CDR2 SYDVKM. This CDR3 is 16 amino acids long. The V end lost 8 bases, the J end lost 5 bases, and 24 bases lay between the germline ends. Written as DNA, the CDR3 is TGTGCCAGCCGCAGAGGCGGCGGCTCCCAGTGGTATGGCTACACCTTC. Translating gives CASRRGGGSQWYGYTF.

The count of this clone is one. V is TRBV7-3 and J is TRBJ2-1; TRBD1 matches 8 bases. The germline gives CDR1 SGHTA, CDR2 FQGTGA. The CDR3 loop spans 13 amino acids. The V and J ends lost 5 bases and 8 bases, in that order; junction bases with no gene match: 5. CDR3 in DNA: TGTGCCAGCAGCGGACAGGGTTCGGATGAGCAGTTCTTC. It is translated as CASSGQGSDEQFF.

This clone was observed once. The chain couples TRBV9 to TRBJ2-3; the D is unclear. There are 14 residues in the CDR3. V lost 3 bases to trimming and J lost 4 bases, with 12 bases between them. The germline V gene has CDR1 SGDLS and CDR2 YYNGEE. Here the CDR3 DNA reads TGTGCCAGCAGCGCCGATCCGGCCTCAGATACGCAGTATTTT. Its protein product is CASSADPASDTQYF.